This T cell receptor beta chain was identified during a study of early T cells in non-severe SARS-CoV-2 infection. Study information: Bulk RNA isolated from unsorted whole blood underwent sequencing; chains were not paired.

Germline V lookup: CDR1 SGHVS, CDR2 FQNEAQ. This CDR3 is built from 15 residues. Trimming left V 1 base short and J 6 bases short, with 16 bases between. Study-level findings and limits: Anti-spike CD8 responses were favored in VDJdb matching, and private and CD4 specificities were missed.

There are a few counts of this clonotype. Its antigen is undetermined. Researchers attached unique molecular identifiers to individual cDNA molecules. Using its own MiXCR run on the 5' RACE reads, TCRdb lists one record per CDR3 protein. This table holds about 94,000 distinct CDR3 sequences, less than 15% found once. The source of this sequence is an adult who was a healthcare worker with PCR-confirmed SARS-CoV-2 infection or an uninfected control (not recorded which). This chain links TRBV7-8 with TRBJ2-7; D may be TRBD1 or TRBD2 (5 bases each). Sample: whole blood. The CDR3 bases are TGTGCCAGCAGCTTAGTGGGGACGGGCCCCCTCGAGCAGTACTTC. This translates into CASSLVGTGPLEQYF.